This T cell receptor beta chain originates from a study of early T cells in non-severe SARS-CoV-2 infection (dated by TCRdb to about 2021). Looking at the study overall: TCR sequencing used bulk RNA from unsorted whole blood, so alpha and beta chains could not be paired.

The research as a whole found: VDJdb matching was skewed toward anti-spike CD8 responses, so virus-specific expansions were likely underestimated and private and CD4 specificities were missed.

The germline V gene gives CDR1 as ENHRY and CDR2 as SYGVKD. Trimming costs V 2 bases and J 2 bases, and their ends lie 6 bases apart. The CDR3 goes from the cysteine to the phenylalanine over 14 residues. This entry keeps only the CDR3 DNA: 42 bases, framed from base 1. Set within a cohort of healthcare workers in London, UK, this nested case-control study involved weekly PCR testing of nasopharyngeal swabs along with blood sampling. Healthcare workers were recruited between 23 and 31 March 2020, during the week of the UK lockdown, and were followed weekly for up to about 16 weeks. The sample holds many counts of this clonotype. What antigen it recognizes has not been identified. It has no much larger one-base neighbor in the sample; base qualities were not kept. Libraries were prepared through 5' RACE. TCRdb records NextSeq 500 as the sequencer. In the TCR library protocol, unique molecular identifiers were attached to individual cDNA molecules to correct for PCR bias and sequencing error. Sequencing covered both TCR alpha and beta chains, and within each sample the abundances of alpha and beta sequences were tightly co-correlated. The paper's processing steps were these. Decombinator V4 was used to annotate TCR sequences for V gene, J gene and CDR3. Expanded TCRs were defined as changing significantly between any two time points under a Poisson model with p below 0.0001. Abundances of TCRs were expressed as counts per million after normalisation to the total number of TCRs sequenced in each sample. MAIT TCRs were defined by TRAV1-2 paired with TRAJ12, TRAJ20 or TRAJ33, and iNKT TCRs by TRAV10 paired with TRAJ18. VDJdb, accessed on 1 November 2021, was searched for TCRs annotated for CMV, EBV and SARS-CoV-2, and TCRs annotated for more than one antigen were excluded. In-frame beta chains were kept once TCRdb had trimmed the public reads at Q25 with fastp and called clones with MiXCR. Duplicate CDR3 protein sequences are folded into a single record with the most common DNA and genes. The V and J calls come from TCRdb's annotation, not from the publication. Across this sample there are around 84,000 distinct CDR3 sequences, with roughly 10% seen only once. The biggest ten clones account for around 7.5% of the sample.

Here the sequenced sample was whole blood, taken at baseline. The source is an adult who was a healthcare worker with PCR-confirmed SARS-CoV-2 infection or an uninfected control (not recorded which). The rearrangement combines TRBV10-3 with TRBJ2-2, with the D gene not confidently named. The CDR3 loop reads CAISEHTNTGELFF. In nucleotides, the sequence is TGTGCCATCAGTGAGCACACTAACACCGGGGAGCTGTTTTTT.